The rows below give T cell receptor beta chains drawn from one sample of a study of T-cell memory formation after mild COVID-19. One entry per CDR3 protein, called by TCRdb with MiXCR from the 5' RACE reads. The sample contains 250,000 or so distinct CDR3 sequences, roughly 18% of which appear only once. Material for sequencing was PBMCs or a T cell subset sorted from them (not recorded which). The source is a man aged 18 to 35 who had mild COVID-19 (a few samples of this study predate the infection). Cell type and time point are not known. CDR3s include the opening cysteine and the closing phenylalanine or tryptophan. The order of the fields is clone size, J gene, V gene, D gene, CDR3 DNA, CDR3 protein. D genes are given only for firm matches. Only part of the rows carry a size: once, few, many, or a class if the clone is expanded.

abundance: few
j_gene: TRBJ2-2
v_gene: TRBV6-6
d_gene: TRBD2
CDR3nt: TGTGCCAGCAGTTACGGCTCGCAGCGGGGGAACACCGGGGAGCTGTTTTTT
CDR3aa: CASSYGSQRGNTGELFF

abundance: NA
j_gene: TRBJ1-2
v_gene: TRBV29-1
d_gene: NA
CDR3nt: TGCAGCGTTGAAGATGAGTGGACAACGGATGGCTACACCTTC
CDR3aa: CSVEDEWTTDGYTF

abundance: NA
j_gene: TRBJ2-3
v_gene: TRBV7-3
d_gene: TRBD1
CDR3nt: TGTGCCAGCAGCTTATCGGGACAGGGTGCAGATACGCAGTATTTT
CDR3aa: CASSLSGQGADTQYF

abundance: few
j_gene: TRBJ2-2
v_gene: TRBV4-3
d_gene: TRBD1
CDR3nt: TGCGCCAGCAGCCAAGGGCCGCTGACAGGGGGGAACACCGGGGAGCTGTTTTTT
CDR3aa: CASSQGPLTGGNTGELFF

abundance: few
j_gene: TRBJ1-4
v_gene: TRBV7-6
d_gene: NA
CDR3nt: TGTGCCAGCAGCTTAGACCGGAATAATGAAAAACTGTTTTTT
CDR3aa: CASSLDRNNEKLFF

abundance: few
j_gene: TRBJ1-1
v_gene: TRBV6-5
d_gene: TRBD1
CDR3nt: TGTGCCAGCAGTTACGGAGGACAGGGGAAATTTTTCTTT
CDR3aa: CASSYGGQGKFFF

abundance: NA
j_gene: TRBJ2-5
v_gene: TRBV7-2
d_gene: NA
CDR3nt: TGTGCCAGCGGCTGGGCAGGGTCGACTTTTGGGGAGACCCAGTACTTC
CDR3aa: CASGWAGSTFGETQYF

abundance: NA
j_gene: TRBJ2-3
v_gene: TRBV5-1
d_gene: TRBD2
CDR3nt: TGCGCCAGCCGGACGGGGGGGCGATGGGATACGCAGTATTTT
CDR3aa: CASRTGGRWDTQYF

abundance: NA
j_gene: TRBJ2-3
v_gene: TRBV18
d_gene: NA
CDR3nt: TGTGCCAGCTCACCGCCAGGGGGGCGAGATACGCAGTATTTT
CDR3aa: CASSPPGGRDTQYF

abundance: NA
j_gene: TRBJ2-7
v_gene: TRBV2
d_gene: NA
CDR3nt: TGTGCCAGCAGTGCCCACGGGCGTACCTCCTACGAGCAGTACTTC
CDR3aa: CASSAHGRTSYEQYF

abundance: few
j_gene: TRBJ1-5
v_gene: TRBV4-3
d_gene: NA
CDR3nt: TGCGCCAGCAGCCTATCCTGGGGGGGCAATCAGCCCCAGCATTTT
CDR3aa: CASSLSWGGNQPQHF

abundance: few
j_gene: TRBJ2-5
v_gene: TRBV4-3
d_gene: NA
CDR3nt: TGCGCCAGCAGCCAATCAGCCGCCCGAGAGACCCAGTACTTC
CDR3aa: CASSQSAARETQYF

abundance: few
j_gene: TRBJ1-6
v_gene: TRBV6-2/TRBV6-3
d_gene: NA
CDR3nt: TGTGCCGGCCACGGGACGGCTGATAATTCACCCCTCCACTTT
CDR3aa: CAGHGTADNSPLHF

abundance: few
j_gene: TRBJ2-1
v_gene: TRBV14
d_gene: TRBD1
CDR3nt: TGTGCCAGCAGCCAAGGTAAAGCGGTAGGGGGCGCCTACAATGAGCAGTTCTTC
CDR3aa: CASSQGKAVGGAYNEQFF

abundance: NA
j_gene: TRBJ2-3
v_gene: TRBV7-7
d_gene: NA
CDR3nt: TGTGCCTACATCAGGAGCGCAGATACGCAGTATTTT
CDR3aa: CAYIRSADTQYF

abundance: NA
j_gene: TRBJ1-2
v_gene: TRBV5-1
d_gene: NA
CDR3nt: TGCGCCAGCAGCTTGTGGGCAGCTAACTATGGCTACACCTTC
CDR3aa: CASSLWAANYGYTF

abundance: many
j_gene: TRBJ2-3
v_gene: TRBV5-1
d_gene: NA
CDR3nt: TGCGCCAGCAGCTTGGTTCCCTCAGATACGCAGTATTTT
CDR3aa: CASSLVPSDTQYF

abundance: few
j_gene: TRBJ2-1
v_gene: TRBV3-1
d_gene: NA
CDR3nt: TGTGCCAGCAGCCAACAGCGGAGGAGGGAGCAGTTCTTC
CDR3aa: CASSQQRRREQFF

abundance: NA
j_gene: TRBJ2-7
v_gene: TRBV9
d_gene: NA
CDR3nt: TGTGCCAGCAGCGTAGGAGGGGGGGCCGAGCAGTACTTC
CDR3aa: CASSVGGGAEQYF

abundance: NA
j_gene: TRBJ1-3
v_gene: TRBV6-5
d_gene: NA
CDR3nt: TGTGCCAGCGGCAAGGCTTTAGGTGGAAACACCATATATTTT
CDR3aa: CASGKALGGNTIYF

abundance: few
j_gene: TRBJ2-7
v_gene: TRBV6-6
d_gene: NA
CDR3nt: TGTGCCAGCACCCCGGGCCGGTTTCTCCTCTTC
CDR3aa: CASTPGRFLLF

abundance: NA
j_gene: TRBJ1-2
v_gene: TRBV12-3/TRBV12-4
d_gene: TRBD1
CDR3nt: TGTGCCAGCAGTCCAGGGACAGGGGCGGTCGGCTACACCTTC
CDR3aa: CASSPGTGAVGYTF

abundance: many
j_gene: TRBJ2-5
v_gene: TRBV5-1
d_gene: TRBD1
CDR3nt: TGCGCCAGCAGCTCCCAGACAGGGGGAGAGACCCAGTACTTC
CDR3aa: CASSSQTGGETQYF

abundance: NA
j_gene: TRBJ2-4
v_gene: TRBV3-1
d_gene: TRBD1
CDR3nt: TGTGCCAGCAGCCAAGGGGGGACAGGGAACATTCAGTACTTC
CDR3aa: CASSQGGTGNIQYF